Following are 19 T cell receptor beta chains from one sample sequenced in a study of blood T cell repertoires in COVID-19. Produced via immunoSEQ multiplex PCR; TCRdb's table is partial and in-frame only. The sample includes about 30,000 clones, roughly 85% of them seen just once. The sample taken for sequencing was peripheral blood. All receptors come from an elderly man with active COVID-19.

This chain uses TRBV6-2 or TRBV6-3 with TRBJ2-3; 7 bases align to TRBD1. J gave up 2 bases and V 3 bases, and 5 bases lay outside the gene matches. The CDR3 is 15 amino acids. Germline V gives CDR1 MNHEY, CDR2 SVGEGT. This CDR3 is CASSYKGQFTDTQYF. For the CDR3, the DNA is TGTGCCAGCAGTTATAAGGGACAGTTCACAGATACGCAGTATTTT.

The chain has TRBV4-1 and TRBJ1-3; D call uncertain. The CDR3 runs 15 residues. Deletions cut 4 bases from V and 0 bases from J, with 10 bases between. The germline gives CDR1 MGHRA, CDR2 YSYEKL. The CDR3 coding sequence is TGCGCCAGCAGCCCCGCCGGAGCCTCTGGAAACACCATATATTTT. Translation: CASSPAGASGNTIYF.

This chain connects TRBV5-4 to TRBJ2-3, with 8 bases that match TRBD2. Germline loops: CDR1 SGHNT, CDR2 YYREEE (reference sequence). The V and J ends lost 4 bases and 3 bases, in that order; junction bases with no gene match: 16. The CDR3 sequence is 18 residues long. This chain's CDR3 is CASSPGGGLWLDTDTQYF. Written as DNA, the CDR3 is TGTGCCAGCAGCCCGGGGGGGGGCCTTTGGCTCGATACAGATACGCAGTATTTT.

The chain employs TRBV5-1 and TRBJ1-1, with TRBD1 as a possible D gene (6 bases). V lost 4 bases and J lost 4, with 20 bases in between. The CDR3 contains 16 residues. CDR1 and CDR2 (germline): SGHRS, YFSETQ. In DNA, the CDR3 is TGCGCCAGCAGCCCTAGTAGCCAGGGGATTCGCACTGAAGCTTTCTTT. This codes for CASSPSSQGIRTEAFF.

The V gene is TRBV9, the J gene TRBJ2-7, with D tentatively TRBD1 (5 bases). Germline V gives CDR1 SGDLS, CDR2 YYNGEE. CDR3 length equals 12 residues. The V end was cut by 7 bases, the J end by 3 bases, with 11 bases between. CDR3 protein: CASGRQGYEQYF. The CDR3 DNA reads TGTGCCAGCGGCCGGCAGGGCTACGAGCAGTACTTC.

This clone was picked up a small number of times. This rearrangement joins TRBV4-2 to TRBJ1-6, with D tentatively TRBD1 (6 bases). This CDR3 has 15 amino acids. Germline V CDR1 and CDR2: LGHNA, YNFKEQ. V was cut by 6 bases and J by 7 bases, with 16 bases left in between. The CDR3 sequence is CASRLDRNMNSPLHF. For the CDR3, the DNA is TGTGCCAGCAGACTCGACAGGAACATGAATTCACCCCTCCACTTT.

This clone was counted only a few times. The chain combines TRBV6-5 with TRBJ1-6; 10 nucleotides agree with TRBD1. Germline V gene sequence: CDR1 MNHEY, CDR2 SVGAGI. The CDR3 is 14 residues long. After removal of 6 bases from V and 13 bases from J, the junction contained 9 bases not matched to a gene. The CDR3 here is CASSTRQGASPLHF. CDR3 bases: TGTGCCAGCAGCACAAGACAGGGGGCTTCCCCCCTCCACTTT.

This clone was counted between two and nine times. The CDR3 region is CASSPGDGYGYTF. In DNA form, the CDR3 reads TGTGCCAGCAGCCCAGGGGACGGCTATGGCTACACCTTC. This chain links TRBV7-3 with TRBJ1-2; D is perhaps TRBD1 (6 bases). Germline loops: CDR1 SGHTA, CDR2 FQGTGA. The germline V and J ends were trimmed by 5 bases and 4 bases, with 11 bases remaining between them. CDR3 length equals 13 residues.

The chain joins TRBV5-1 to TRBJ2-3, with D hard to call. The CDR3 has 15 residues. Trimming removed 0 bases from V and 2 bases from J, with 10 bases in between. Looked up from germline, CDR1 is SGHRS and CDR2 is YFSETQ. CDR3 sequence reads: CASSLEDHYTDTQYF. CDR3 sequence (DNA): TGCGCCAGCAGCTTGGAAGATCACTACACAGATACGCAGTATTTT.

The rearrangement joins TRBV5-1 to TRBJ2-3; tentative D call: TRBD2 (6 bases). Germline lookup yields CDR1 SGHRS and CDR2 YFSETQ. This CDR3 comprises 17 residues. Trimming took 2 bases from V and 5 from J, leaving 21 bases between them. The CDR3 is CASSLINRRGRGDTQYF. CDR3 nucleotide sequence: TGCGCCAGCAGCTTAATTAATAGGCGGGGACGCGGAGATACGCAGTATTTT.

CDR3 DNA: TGTGCCAGCAAGGAGCTCATGAACACTGAAGCTTTCTTT. This translates into CASKELMNTEAFF. The chain uses TRBV2 and TRBJ1-1; no clear D gene. Germline assignment: CDR1 SNHLY and CDR2 FYNNEI. V dropped 7 bases and J dropped 0 bases, with 9 bases sitting between them. This CDR3 has 13 residues. Together with reference TRBV2 and TRBJ1-1, the CDR3 gives the full variable domain: EPEVTQTPSHQVTQMGQEVILRCVPISNHLYFYWYRQILGQKVEFLVSFYNNEISEKSEIFDDQFSVERPDGSNFTLKIRSTKLEDSAMYFCASKELMNTEAFFGQGTRLTVV.

The chain is built from TRBV18 and TRBJ1-6, with 7 bases that match TRBD1. The CDR3 totals 16 residues. After removal of 0 bases from V and 10 bases from J, the junction contained 9 bases not matched to a gene. Germline CDR1 reads KGHSH; CDR2 reads LQKENI. In DNA, the CDR3 is TGTGCCAGCTCACCACCAGGAGGCAGGGGGGAATCACCCCTCCACTTT. It is translated as CASSPPGGRGESPLHF.

The rearrangement uses TRBV5-8 and TRBJ1-2, with D unresolved. V was shortened by 4 bases and J by 2 bases, with 9 bases between the two germline ends. The germline CDR1 and CDR2 sequences are SGHTS and YDEGEE. This CDR3 is built from 13 residues. The CDR3 nucleotides are TGTGCCAGCAGCAACTCCGGGAACTATGGCTACACCTTC. Amino acids: CASSNSGNYGYTF.

CDR3 residues: CASGRGNIQYF. The DNA of the CDR3 is TGTGCCAGCGGCCGCGGTAACATTCAGTACTTC. The chain links TRBV27 to TRBJ2-4; D call uncertain. The CDR3 contains 11 residues. Trimming left V 8 bases short and J 7 bases short, with 9 bases between. The germline V gene has CDR1 MNHEY and CDR2 SMNVEV (reference sequence).

This rearrangement joins TRBV5-5 to TRBJ2-7, with D perhaps TRBD2 (5 bases). CDR1 is SGHKS, CDR2 YYEKEE, per germline (reference sequence). The CDR3 length is 16 residues. The V and J ends lost 4 bases and 5 bases respectively, with 22 bases between them. The CDR3 loop reads CASSPLPTGEWDEQYF. Written as DNA, the CDR3 is TGTGCCAGCAGCCCACTCCCAACCGGGGAGTGGGACGAGCAGTACTTC. The full variable domain, rest sourced from reference TRBV5-5 and TRBJ2-7, is DAGVTQSPTHLIKTRGQQVTLRCSPISGHKSVSWYQQVLGQGPQFIFQYYEKEERGRGNFPDRFSARQFPNYSSELNVNALLLGDSALYLCASSPLPTGEWDEQYFGPGTRLTVT.

The rearrangement links TRBV7-8 to TRBJ2-3, with 12 bases fitting TRBD2. The CDR3 runs to 16 residues. The germline V gene has CDR1 SGHVS and CDR2 FQNEAQ. The V and J ends lost 5 bases and 1 base, in that order; junction bases with no gene match: 4. The CDR3: CASSPRTSGGTDTQYF. In DNA form, the CDR3 reads TGTGCCAGCAGCCCGCGGACTAGCGGGGGCACAGATACGCAGTATTTT.

The chain joins TRBV4-1 to TRBJ1-4; D is undetermined. CDR1 is MGHRA, CDR2 YSYEKL, per germline. This CDR3 has 17 amino acids. The V and J ends lost 1 base and 0 bases respectively, with 12 bases between them. In nucleotides, the CDR3 is TGCGCCAGCAGCCAAGTTGAGACTACTGCAACTAATGAAAAACTGTTTTTT. The encoded protein is CASSQVETTATNEKLFF.

The chain uses TRBV4-2 and TRBJ2-3, with 13 bases fitting TRBD2. V shed 4 bases, J shed 2 bases, and the junction held 3 bases outside the gene matches. From germline, CDR1 is LGHNA and CDR2 YNFKEQ. The CDR3 covers 16 residues. CDR3 nucleotides: TGTGCCAGCAGCCGAGGACTAGCGGGGGACACAGATACGCAGTATTTT. Translation: CASSRGLAGDTDTQYF.

The rearrangement joins TRBV9 to TRBJ2-3; 9 positions match TRBD2. The CDR3 is 16 residues long. Germline CDR1 is SGDLS and CDR2 is YYNGEE. V gave up 1 base and J gave up 4 bases; unmatched junction bases: 7. CDR3 nucleotides: TGTGCCAGCAGCGTATTGGGACTAGCCGAGTCAGATACGCAGTATTTT. Translated: CASSVLGLAESDTQYF.